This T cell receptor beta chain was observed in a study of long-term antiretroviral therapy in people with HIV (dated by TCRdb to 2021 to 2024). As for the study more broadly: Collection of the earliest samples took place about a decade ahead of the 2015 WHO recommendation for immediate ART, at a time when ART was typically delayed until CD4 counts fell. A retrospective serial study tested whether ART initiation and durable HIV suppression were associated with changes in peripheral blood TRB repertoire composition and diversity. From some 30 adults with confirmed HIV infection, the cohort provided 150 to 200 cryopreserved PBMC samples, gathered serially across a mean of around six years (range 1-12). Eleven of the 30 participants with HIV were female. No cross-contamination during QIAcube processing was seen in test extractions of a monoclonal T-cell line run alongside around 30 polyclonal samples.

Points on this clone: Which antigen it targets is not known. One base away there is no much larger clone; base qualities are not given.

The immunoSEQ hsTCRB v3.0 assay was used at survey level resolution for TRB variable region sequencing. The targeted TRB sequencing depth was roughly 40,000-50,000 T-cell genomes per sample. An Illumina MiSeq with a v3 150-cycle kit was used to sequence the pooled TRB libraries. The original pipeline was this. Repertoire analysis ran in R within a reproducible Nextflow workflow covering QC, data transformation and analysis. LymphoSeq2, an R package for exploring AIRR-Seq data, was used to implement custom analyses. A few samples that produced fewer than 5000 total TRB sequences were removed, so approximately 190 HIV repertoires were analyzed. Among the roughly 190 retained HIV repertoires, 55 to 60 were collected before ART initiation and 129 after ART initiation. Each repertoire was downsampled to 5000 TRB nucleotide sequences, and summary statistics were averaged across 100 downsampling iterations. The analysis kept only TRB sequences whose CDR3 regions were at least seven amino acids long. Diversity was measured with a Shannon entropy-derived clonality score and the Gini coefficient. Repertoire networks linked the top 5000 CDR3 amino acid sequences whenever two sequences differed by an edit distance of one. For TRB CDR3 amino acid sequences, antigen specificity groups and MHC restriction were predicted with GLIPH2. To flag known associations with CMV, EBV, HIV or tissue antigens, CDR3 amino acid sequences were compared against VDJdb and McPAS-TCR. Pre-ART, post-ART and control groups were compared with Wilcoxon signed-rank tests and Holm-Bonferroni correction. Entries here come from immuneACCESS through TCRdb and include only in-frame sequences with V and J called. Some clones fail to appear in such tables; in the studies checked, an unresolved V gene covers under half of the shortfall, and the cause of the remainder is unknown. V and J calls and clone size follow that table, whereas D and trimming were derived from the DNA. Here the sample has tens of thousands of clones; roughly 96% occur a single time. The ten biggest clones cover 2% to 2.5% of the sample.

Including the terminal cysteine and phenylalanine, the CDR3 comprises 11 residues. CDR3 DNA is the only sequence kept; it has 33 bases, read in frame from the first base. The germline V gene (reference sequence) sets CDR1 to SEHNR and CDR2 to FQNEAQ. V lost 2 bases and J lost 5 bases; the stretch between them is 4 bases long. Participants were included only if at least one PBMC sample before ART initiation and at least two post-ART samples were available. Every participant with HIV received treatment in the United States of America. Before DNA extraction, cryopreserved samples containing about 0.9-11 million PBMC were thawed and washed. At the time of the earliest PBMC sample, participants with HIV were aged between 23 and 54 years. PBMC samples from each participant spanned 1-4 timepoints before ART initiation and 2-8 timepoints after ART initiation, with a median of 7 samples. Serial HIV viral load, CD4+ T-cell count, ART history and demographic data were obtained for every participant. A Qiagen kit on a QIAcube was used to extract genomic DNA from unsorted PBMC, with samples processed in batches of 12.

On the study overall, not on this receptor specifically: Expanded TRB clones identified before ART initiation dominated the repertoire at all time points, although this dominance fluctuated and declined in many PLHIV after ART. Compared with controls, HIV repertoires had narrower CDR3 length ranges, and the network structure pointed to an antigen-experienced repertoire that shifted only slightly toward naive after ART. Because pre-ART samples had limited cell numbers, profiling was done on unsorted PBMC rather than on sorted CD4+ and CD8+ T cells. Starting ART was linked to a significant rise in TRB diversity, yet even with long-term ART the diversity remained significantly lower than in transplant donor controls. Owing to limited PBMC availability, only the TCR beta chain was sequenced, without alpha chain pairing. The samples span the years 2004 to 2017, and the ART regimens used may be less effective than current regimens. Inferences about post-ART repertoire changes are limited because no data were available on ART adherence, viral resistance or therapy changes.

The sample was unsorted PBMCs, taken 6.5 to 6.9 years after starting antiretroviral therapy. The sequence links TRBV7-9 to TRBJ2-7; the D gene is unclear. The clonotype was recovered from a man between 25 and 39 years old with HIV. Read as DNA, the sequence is TGTGCCAGCAGCTTATACAACGAGCAGTACTTC. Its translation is CASSLYNEQYF.